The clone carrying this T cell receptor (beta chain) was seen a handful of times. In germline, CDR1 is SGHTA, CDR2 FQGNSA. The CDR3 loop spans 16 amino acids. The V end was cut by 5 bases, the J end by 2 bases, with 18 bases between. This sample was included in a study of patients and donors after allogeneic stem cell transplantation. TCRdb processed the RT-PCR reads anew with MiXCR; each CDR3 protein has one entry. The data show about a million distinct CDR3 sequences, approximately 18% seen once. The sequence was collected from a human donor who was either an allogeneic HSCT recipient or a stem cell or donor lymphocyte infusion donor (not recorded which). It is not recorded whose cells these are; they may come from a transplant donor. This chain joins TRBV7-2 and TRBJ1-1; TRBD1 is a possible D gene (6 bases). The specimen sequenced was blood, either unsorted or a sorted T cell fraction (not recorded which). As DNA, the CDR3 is TGTGCCAGCAGCCACAATTCCGGGACATATAACACTGAAGCTTTCTTT. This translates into CASSHNSGTYNTEAFF.